The subject of this entry is one T cell receptor beta chain. Its antigen is undetermined. V was pared by 2 bases and J by 0 bases, with 3 bases of the junction left unmatched. CDR1 and CDR2 from the germline V gene are MNHNY and SVGAGI (reference sequence). The length of the CDR3 is 15 residues. These data are taken from a study of fetal regulatory T cell absence and autoimmunity. Background on the study: The IPEX patients lacked clinical diabetes but had exocrine pancreas autoimmunity. Whole-study results and caveats: Oligoclonal TCR enrichment in pancreas over cord blood reached over 100-fold for some clones.

Assay: immunoSEQ multiplex PCR; the TCRdb copy retains only in-frame clones and omits some. The sample carries about 46,000 clones, roughly 83% recorded once. The chain is built from TRBV6-6 and TRBJ2-7, with 8 bases fitting TRBD2. Sequencing used cord blood. The TCR originated in a newborn boy with IPEX syndrome. CDR3 sequence (DNA): TGTGCCAGCAGTTACCGACTAGCGACCTCCTACGAGCAGTACTTC. This gives the protein CASSYRLATSYEQYF.